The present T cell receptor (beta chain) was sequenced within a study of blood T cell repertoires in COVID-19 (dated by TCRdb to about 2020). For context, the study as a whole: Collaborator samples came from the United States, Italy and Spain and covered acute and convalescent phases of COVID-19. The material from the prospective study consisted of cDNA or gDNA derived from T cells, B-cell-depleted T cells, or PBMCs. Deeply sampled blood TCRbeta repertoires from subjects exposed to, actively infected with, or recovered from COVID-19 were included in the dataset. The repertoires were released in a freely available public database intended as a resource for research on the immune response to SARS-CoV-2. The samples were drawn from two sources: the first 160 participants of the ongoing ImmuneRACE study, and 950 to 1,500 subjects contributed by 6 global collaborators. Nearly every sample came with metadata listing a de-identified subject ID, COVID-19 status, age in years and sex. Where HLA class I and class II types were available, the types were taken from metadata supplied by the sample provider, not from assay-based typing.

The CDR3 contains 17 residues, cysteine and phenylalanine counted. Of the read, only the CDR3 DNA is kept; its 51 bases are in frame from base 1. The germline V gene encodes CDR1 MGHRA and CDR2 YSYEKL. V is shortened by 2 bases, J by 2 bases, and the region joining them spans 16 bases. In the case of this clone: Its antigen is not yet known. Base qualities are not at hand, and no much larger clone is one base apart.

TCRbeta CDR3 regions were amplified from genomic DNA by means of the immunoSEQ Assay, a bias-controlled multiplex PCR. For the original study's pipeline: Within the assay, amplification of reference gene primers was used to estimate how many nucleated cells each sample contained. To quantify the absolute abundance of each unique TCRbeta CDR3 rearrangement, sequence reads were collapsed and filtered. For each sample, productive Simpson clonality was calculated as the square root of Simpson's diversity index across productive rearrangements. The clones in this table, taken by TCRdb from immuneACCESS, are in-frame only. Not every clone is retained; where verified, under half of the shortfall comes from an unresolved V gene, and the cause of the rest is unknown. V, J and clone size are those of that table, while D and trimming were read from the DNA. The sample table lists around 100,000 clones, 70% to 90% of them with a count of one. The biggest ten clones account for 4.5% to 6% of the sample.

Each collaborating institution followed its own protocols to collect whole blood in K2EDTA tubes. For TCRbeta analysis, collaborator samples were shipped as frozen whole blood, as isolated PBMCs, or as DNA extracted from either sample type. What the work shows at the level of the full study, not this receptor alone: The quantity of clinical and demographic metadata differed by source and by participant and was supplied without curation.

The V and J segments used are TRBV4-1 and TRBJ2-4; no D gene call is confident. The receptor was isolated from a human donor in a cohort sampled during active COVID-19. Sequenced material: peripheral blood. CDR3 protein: CASSQLGSSIPKNIQYF. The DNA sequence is TGCGCCAGCAGCCAATTGGGCTCAAGTATCCCCAAAAACATTCAGTACTTC.